This T cell receptor beta chain was profiled in a study of blood T cell repertoires in COVID-19 (dated by TCRdb to the early 2020s). About the study as a whole: Samples covering the acute and convalescent phases of COVID-19 were provided by collaborators in the United States, Italy and Spain. The samples were drawn from the first 160 participants of the ongoing ImmuneRACE study and from 950 to 1,500 subjects provided by 6 global collaborators. The repertoires were released in a freely available public database meant as a resource for research on the immune response to SARS-CoV-2. Sample metadata almost always included a de-identified subject ID, COVID-19 status, age in years and sex. The dataset comprised deeply sampled blood TCRbeta repertoires from subjects exposed to, actively infected with, or recovered from COVID-19. HLA class I and class II types, where available, came from metadata supplied by the sample provider rather than from assay-based typing. The material from the prospective study consisted of cDNA or gDNA derived from T cells, B-cell-depleted T cells, or PBMCs.

TCRbeta CDR3 regions were amplified from genomic DNA by means of the immunoSEQ Assay, a bias-controlled multiplex PCR. In the paper's pipeline: Within the assay, amplification of reference gene primers was used to estimate how many nucleated cells each sample contained. To quantify the absolute abundance of each unique TCRbeta CDR3 rearrangement, sequence reads were collapsed and filtered. For each sample, productive Simpson clonality was calculated by taking the square root of Simpson's diversity index across productive rearrangements. Entries here come from immuneACCESS through TCRdb and include only in-frame sequences with V and J called. Some clones fail to appear in such tables; in the studies checked, an unresolved V gene covers under half of the shortfall, and the cause of the remainder is unknown. Clonal size and the V and J genes are those of that table, whereas D and trimming came from the DNA. The sample table shows 400,000 to 450,000 clones, and 75% to 90% are seen once. In total, the top ten clones hold around 1.5% of the sample.

Study-wide conclusions, independent of this receptor: How much clinical and demographic metadata was included differed by source and by participant, and the metadata was provided uncurated.

At one collaborating source in Seattle, patients were enrolled during active infection and were followed longitudinally through the course of disease. Whole blood was collected in K2EDTA tubes by collaborating institutions according to the institutions' own protocols. For TCRbeta analysis, collaborators shipped samples as frozen whole blood, isolated PBMCs, or DNA extracted from either of those sample types. Via the germline V gene, CDR1 is KGHSH and CDR2 LQKENI. Cut back by 2 bases and 2 bases, the V and J ends lie 16 bases apart. The CDR3 runs 16 amino acids, cysteine and phenylalanine included. Just the 48-base CDR3 DNA is kept, in frame starting at base 1. This clone appeared a single time. The clone's antigen remains unknown. Within one base of it there is no much larger clone, and no base qualities were kept.

The receptor was isolated from a woman in her thirties or forties with COVID-19, enrolled during active disease. Sample: peripheral blood. Here the chain combines TRBV18 and TRBJ2-7; the D gene lacks a confident call. The encoded CDR3 is CASSPYESDFPYEQYF. At the DNA level, the sequence is TGTGCCAGCTCACCATACGAATCAGACTTCCCCTACGAGCAGTACTTC.